Listed below are T cell receptor beta chains from one sample, sequenced in a study of cytomegalovirus exposure and HLA in healthy donors. Data came from immunoSEQ multiplex PCR; TCRdb stores just in-frame clones and leaves some out. Here the sample spans approximately 130,000 clones, about 81% being singletons. The sample comprised PBMCs. The receptors here all came from a woman between 40 and 50 years old in good health and CMV-seropositive. The CDR3 runs from the conserved cysteine through the conserved F or W. The D gene is left open where the match is weak. For some rows the clone size is stated as once, few or many, or as a class when expanded; others skip it.

len	j_gene	v_gene	d_gene	abundance	CDR3nt	CDR3aa
16	TRBJ2-1	TRBV28	-	-	TGTGCCAGCAGTTTGGCTGAAGACTTGGGCTACAATGAGCAGTTCTTC	CASSLAEDLGYNEQFF
14	TRBJ1-1	TRBV9	-	-	TGTGCCAGCAGCGTCGACTTCCCCCCCACTGAAGCTTTCTTT	CASSVDFPPTEAFF
15	TRBJ2-1	TRBV27	TRBD2	few	TGTGCCAGCAGTCTGGGTTCGAGCGGGGGCAATGAGCAGTTCTTC	CASSLGSSGGNEQFF
14	TRBJ2-7	TRBV19	-	-	TGTGCCAGTAGTATAGATCCGGGGGTCTACGAGCAGTACTTC	CASSIDPGVYEQYF
15	TRBJ1-2	TRBV4-1	TRBD1	-	TGCGCCAGCAGCCAGGCGGGACAGTTGAACTATGGCTACACCTTC	CASSQAGQLNYGYTF
12	TRBJ1-1	TRBV30	TRBD1	-	TGTGCCTTACAGGGGGCTATCACTGAAGCTTTCTTT	CALQGAITEAFF
13	TRBJ2-2	TRBV2	TRBD1	-	TGTGCCAGCAAACAGGGGGGCGCCGGGGAGCTGTTTTTT	CASKQGGAGELFF
15	TRBJ2-1	TRBV7-2	TRBD2	-	TGTGCCAGCAGCCCTCGGGGGGGCCAAGGGGATGAGCAGTTCTTC	CASSPRGGQGDEQFF
13	TRBJ2-1	TRBV7-9	-	-	TGTGCCAGCAGCTTAGGTAGCGCCAATGAGCAGTTCTTC	CASSLGSANEQFF
15	TRBJ1-2	TRBV6-6	TRBD1	-	TGTGCCAGCAGTTCGAATCAGGGGGCTCTTAGGGGCTACACCTTC	CASSSNQGALRGYTF
15	TRBJ2-3	TRBV25-1	TRBD2	-	TGTGCCAGCAGTGATCCTAGCGGGGGCACAGATACGCAGTATTTT	CASSDPSGGTDTQYF
15	TRBJ2-1	TRBV7-9	TRBD1	-	TGTGCCAGCTCCGTAGGGGGCTCGGCTTACAATGAGCAGTTCTTC	CASSVGGSAYNEQFF
16	TRBJ1-5	TRBV2	-	-	TGTGCCAGCAGCACAGGGACCCACGGACAAAATCAGCCCCAGCATTTT	CASSTGTHGQNQPQHF
16	TRBJ2-1	TRBV5-1	-	-	TGCGCCAGCAGCTTGGTCTCCGGGTCCCCCTACAATGAGCAGTTCTTC	CASSLVSGSPYNEQFF
12	TRBJ2-1	TRBV6-5	-	-	TGTGCCAGCAGGGACTCCTTCCATGAGCAGTTCTTC	CASRDSFHEQFF
17	TRBJ2-7	TRBV19	TRBD1	once	TGTGCCAGTAGTATAGACGGAAGGGCGGGACAGGGCTACGAGCAGTACTTC	CASSIDGRAGQGYEQYF
15	TRBJ1-5	TRBV6-1	TRBD1	-	TGTGCCAGCAGTCTAGGGACAGGGGGGGGTCAGCCCCAGCATTTT	CASSLGTGGGQPQHF
15	TRBJ2-5	TRBV4-1	TRBD2	-	TGCGCCAGCAGCCCTCTAGCGGGGGTATGGGAGACCCAGTACTTC	CASSPLAGVWETQYF
15	TRBJ2-7	TRBV27	TRBD2	-	TGTGCCAGCAGTTTATATGGCGGGAGGGCAGAAGAGCAGTACTTC	CASSLYGGRAEEQYF
13	TRBJ2-7	TRBV7-3	TRBD1	-	TGCGCCAGCAGCCAGCGGACAGGGAGAGAGCAGTACTTC	CASSQRTGREQYF
15	TRBJ2-7	TRBV25-1	TRBD2	-	TGTGCCAGCAGGGGGACTAGCGGGAGACTCCACGAGCAGTACTTC	CASRGTSGRLHEQYF
14	TRBJ2-3	TRBV25-1	TRBD2	few	TGTGCCAGCAGTGCTAGCGGGAGTCGAGATACGCAGTATTTT	CASSASGSRDTQYF
15	TRBJ2-3	TRBV5-1	TRBD2	-	TGCGCCAGCATCACTCTAGCGGGCAGCACAGATACGCAGTATTTT	CASITLAGSTDTQYF
12	TRBJ1-5	TRBV29-1	-	-	TGCAGCGTTGGAGGTAGCAATCAGCCCCAGCATTTT	CSVGGSNQPQHF
15	TRBJ2-1	TRBV7-2	TRBD2	-	TGTGCCAGCACCTCCAGCGGGGGCGCCTACAATGAGCAGTTCTTC	CASTSSGGAYNEQFF
14	TRBJ2-5	TRBV2	-	-	TGTGCCAGCAGTGGTCAGGCACACCAAGAGACCCAGTACTTC	CASSGQAHQETQYF
15	TRBJ2-5	TRBV5-6	-	-	TGTGCCAGCAGCTTGGGAGGGTCCGGACAAGAGACCCAGTACTTC	CASSLGGSGQETQYF
14	TRBJ2-7	TRBV6-6	-	-	TGTGCCAGCAGTCCGCGGGCTGAAGGCTACGAGCAGTACTTC	CASSPRAEGYEQYF
17	TRBJ2-3	TRBV19	TRBD1	-	TGTGCCAGTAGTATGGGGACAGGGCCATTAATCACAGATACGCAGTATTTT	CASSMGTGPLITDTQYF
12	TRBJ2-1	TRBV30	-	-	TGTGCCTGGAGTGTACACCGTGATGAGCAGTTCTTC	CAWSVHRDEQFF
15	TRBJ2-3	TRBV23-1	-	few	TGCGCCAGCAGTCAGAGGGGGGGCATCCCAGATACGCAGTATTTT	CASSQRGGIPDTQYF
13	TRBJ1-2	TRBV6-5	-	-	TGTGCCAGCAGGATACAGGGCTCCCGAGGCTACACCTTC	CASRIQGSRGYTF
13	TRBJ2-3	TRBV6-6	TRBD2	-	TGTGCCAGCTATCGGGGGGACACAGATACGCAGTATTTT	CASYRGDTDTQYF
18	TRBJ1-1	TRBV5-1	TRBD1	-	TGCGCCAGCAGCTTTACTATCCCGACAGGGGCGGGGAACACTGAAGCTTTCTTT	CASSFTIPTGAGNTEAFF
15	TRBJ1-1	TRBV7-2	-	-	TGTGCCAGCAGCTTAGAGGTACAGGGAGGGACTGAAGCTTTCTTT	CASSLEVQGGTEAFF
16	TRBJ1-3	TRBV15	-	-	TGTGCCACCAGCAGAGAAAGCTCCCTCGGTGGAAACACCATATATTTT	CATSRESSLGGNTIYF
15	TRBJ2-3	TRBV6-6	TRBD1	-	TGTGCCAGCAGCTTCGGACAGGGAATGGGAGATACGCAGTATTTT	CASSFGQGMGDTQYF
14	TRBJ1-4	TRBV29-1	TRBD1	few	TGCAGCGCCGAGAGTGGGACAGAGAATGAAAAACTGTTTTTT	CSAESGTENEKLFF
14	TRBJ2-7	TRBV28	TRBD1	-	TGTGCCAGCAGTTTTAGAGGGACAGCCTACGAGCAGTACTTC	CASSFRGTAYEQYF
15	TRBJ2-3	TRBV13	-	-	TGTGCCAGCAGCCCTCTTAGCGGACTCACAGATACGCAGTATTTT	CASSPLSGLTDTQYF
14	TRBJ2-7	TRBV9	TRBD2	-	TGTGCCAGCAGCATGACAGCGGGGTACTACGAGCAGTACTTC	CASSMTAGYYEQYF
13	TRBJ1-2	TRBV29-1	-	-	TGCAGCGCCAACGGAGTAAGCGTCTATGGCTACACCTTC	CSANGVSVYGYTF
14	TRBJ1-5	TRBV2	-	-	TGTGCCAGCAACAGGGAGCGTAGCAATCAGCCCCAGCATTTT	CASNRERSNQPQHF